A single sample is the source of the 7 T cell receptor beta chains below, sequenced in a study of technical replicates of blood from a handful of donors (dated by TCRdb to about 2017). Library preparation used the immunoSEQ multiplex PCR assay. TCRdb limited this immuneACCESS table to in-frame rearrangements with V and J called. A share of clones is missing; checked studies link under half to unresolved V genes, and the rest is unexplained. In this sample the table shows fewer than 90,000 clones, about nine tenths of which occur a single time. The top ten constitute less than 0.5% of the sample. Sequenced input: T cells isolated from PBMCs. The receptor set was obtained from a human donor in good health.

This clone is a singleton in its sample. Here the CDR3 DNA reads TGCAGCGTTCCAGGGACAGCCGCAGCCAAAAACATTCAGTACTTC. Residues: CSVPGTAAAKNIQYF. This rearrangement joins TRBV29-1 to TRBJ2-4; 7 nucleotides align to TRBD1. CDR1 SQVTM and CDR2 ANQGSEA come from the germline V gene. The V and J ends lost 5 bases and 0 bases, in that order; junction bases with no gene match: 7. This CDR3 is built from 15 residues. The variable domain in full, with the rest retrieved from reference TRBV29-1 and TRBJ2-4, is SAVISQKPSRDICQRGTSLTIQCQVDSQVTMMFWYRQQPGQSLTLIATANQGSEATYESGFVIDKFPISRPNLTFSTLTVSNMSPEDSSIYLCSVPGTAAAKNIQYFGAGTRLSVL.

V gene TRBV9 combines with J gene TRBJ2-1; 15 bases are shared with TRBD2. The CDR3 length is 22 residues. Germline CDR1 SGDLS, CDR2 YYNGEE. J lost 3 bases, V lost 4 bases, and 20 bases had no gene match. This CDR3 reads CASSTQGLAGGRDYRGYNEQFF. CDR3 DNA: TGTGCCAGCAGCACACAGGGACTAGCGGGAGGCCGAGACTACCGGGGCTACAATGAGCAGTTCTTC.

The chain has TRBV5-6 and TRBJ2-7; 8 bases align to TRBD1. The CDR3 sequence is 14 residues long. Germline V gene lookup returns CDR1 SGHDT and CDR2 YYEEEE. Trimming took 4 bases from V and 3 from J; bases not matched to a gene: 6. The CDR3 spells CASSETGASYEQYF. CDR3 sequence (DNA): TGTGCCAGCAGCGAGACAGGGGCCAGCTACGAGCAGTACTTC. The full variable domain, its missing parts supplied by reference TRBV5-6 and TRBJ2-7, is DAGVTQSPTHLIKTRGQQVTLRCSPKSGHDTVSWYQQALGQGPQFIFQYYEEEERQRGNFPDRFSGHQFPNYSSELNVNALLLGDSALYLCASSETGASYEQYFGPGTRLTVT.

Concerning this clone itself: Germline is not matched at one junction end, which may reflect a read error. The chain is built from TRBV7-7 and TRBJ2-1; D may be TRBD2 (6 bases). Germline assignment: CDR1 SSHAT and CDR2 FNYEAQ (reference sequence). The CDR3 extends over 13 amino acids. CDR3 bases: TGTGCTAGCAGCATCGACCCGGGGGATGAGCAGTTCTTC. Its translation: CASSIDPGDEQFF.

The chain employs TRBV28 and TRBJ1-2, with D uncertain. The CDR3 sequence is 14 residues long. Trimming pared 5 bases from V and 0 bases from J, leaving 10 bases between. CDR1 and CDR2 from the germline V gene are MDHEN and SYDVKM. This CDR3 reads CASSLGEANYGYTF. In nucleotides, the CDR3 is TGTGCCAGCAGTCTCGGGGAAGCTAACTATGGCTACACCTTC.

V gene TRBV9 combines with J gene TRBJ2-6, with D perhaps matching TRBD1 (6 bases). Per the germline V gene, CDR1 is SGDLS and CDR2 is YYNGEE. CDR3 length equals 17 residues. V was cut by 1 base and J by 0 bases, with 11 bases left in between. In nucleotides, the CDR3 is TGTGCCAGCAGCGTATTCGCGACAGGCTCTGGGGCCAACGTCCTGACTTTC. Encoded protein: CASSVFATGSGANVLTF.

V gene TRBV6-1 combines with J gene TRBJ1-2; D is unclear. CDR1 MNHNS and CDR2 SASEGT come from the germline V gene. This CDR3 has 12 residues. Trimming removed 7 bases at V and 5 bases at J, with 11 bases between. The CDR3 reads CASKKTGYGYTF. The CDR3 DNA reads TGTGCCAGCAAGAAAACGGGTTATGGCTACACCTTC.